These T cell receptor beta chains were read from a single sample in a study of T cell responses to AZD1222 COVID-19 vaccine. TCRdb's copy holds only in-frame clones and misses some; the assay was immunoSEQ multiplex PCR. The table lists about 140,000 clones, 92% of them singletons. The sample here was peripheral blood, taken on day 0 of AZD1222 vaccination. Source of these receptors: an adult in good health. The CDR3 runs from the conserved cysteine through the conserved F or W. Each record gives: D gene, J gene, V gene, clone size, CDR3 protein, CDR3 DNA. The D gene is left open where the match is weak. Clone sizes are given selectively: once, few, many, or a class where the clone is expanded.

d_call: TRBD2; j_call: TRBJ2-1; v_call: TRBV6-4; clone_size: .; cdr3_aa: CASSDSLAGWNEQFF; cdr3_nt: TGTGCCAGCAGTGACTCCCTAGCGGGATGGAATGAGCAGTTCTTC
d_call: .; j_call: TRBJ2-1; v_call: TRBV7-9; clone_size: .; cdr3_aa: CASSRDSTGNEQFF; cdr3_nt: TGTGCCAGCAGTCGCGACTCCACGGGTAATGAGCAGTTCTTC
d_call: TRBD2; j_call: TRBJ2-7; v_call: TRBV10-3; clone_size: .; cdr3_aa: CAISGGGEQYF; cdr3_nt: TGTGCCATCAGTGGGGGGGGAGAGCAGTACTTC
d_call: .; j_call: TRBJ2-2; v_call: TRBV9; clone_size: .; cdr3_aa: CASSVGPGGTGELFF; cdr3_nt: TGTGCCAGCAGCGTTGGCCCCGGTGGCACCGGGGAGCTGTTTTTT
d_call: .; j_call: TRBJ1-6; v_call: TRBV21-1; clone_size: .; cdr3_aa: CASSSHRAPYLPNPMPLHF; cdr3_nt: TGTGCCAGCAGCAGTCACAGGGCACCTTACTTACCAAACCCAATGCCCCTCCACTTT
d_call: .; j_call: TRBJ2-5; v_call: TRBV6-5; clone_size: once; cdr3_aa: CASSPSLSSETQYF; cdr3_nt: TGTGCCAGCAGTCCTTCCTTGTCATCGGAGACCCAGTACTTC
d_call: .; j_call: TRBJ1-1; v_call: TRBV9; clone_size: .; cdr3_aa: CASSVDPTPNTEAFF; cdr3_nt: TGTGCCAGCAGCGTAGATCCCACCCCGAACACTGAAGCTTTCTTT
d_call: TRBD1; j_call: TRBJ1-5; v_call: TRBV6-5; clone_size: .; cdr3_aa: CASSWTGEGQPQHF; cdr3_nt: TGTGCCAGCAGTTGGACAGGGGAGGGACAGCCCCAGCATTTT
d_call: .; j_call: TRBJ1-1; v_call: TRBV7-9; clone_size: few; cdr3_aa: CASSRGLGLSEAFF; cdr3_nt: TGTGCCAGCAGCCGCGGGCTGGGGTTGTCTGAAGCTTTCTTT
d_call: .; j_call: TRBJ1-4; v_call: TRBV10-1; clone_size: .; cdr3_aa: CARAPREKLFF; cdr3_nt: TGCGCCAGGGCCCCCCGGGAAAAACTGTTTTTT
d_call: .; j_call: TRBJ1-6; v_call: TRBV19; clone_size: .; cdr3_aa: CASSIPSAGDSPLHF; cdr3_nt: TGTGCCAGTAGTATTCCGTCCGCAGGAGATTCACCCCTCCACTTT
d_call: .; j_call: TRBJ1-1; v_call: TRBV7-2; clone_size: .; cdr3_aa: CASSLVAGLNTEAFF; cdr3_nt: TGTGCCAGCAGCTTAGTAGCAGGGTTGAACACTGAAGCTTTCTTT
d_call: .; j_call: TRBJ2-3; v_call: TRBV5-1; clone_size: .; cdr3_aa: CASSRDSGTDTQYF; cdr3_nt: TGCGCCAGCAGCCGGGACTCCGGTACAGATACGCAGTATTTT
d_call: TRBD1; j_call: TRBJ1-4; v_call: TRBV6-6; clone_size: .; cdr3_aa: CASSLPGTGAEKLFF; cdr3_nt: TGTGCCAGCAGTCTACCCGGGACAGGGGCTGAAAAACTGTTTTTT
d_call: .; j_call: TRBJ2-2; v_call: TRBV27; clone_size: .; cdr3_aa: CASKLREQINTGELFF; cdr3_nt: TGTGCCAGCAAACTAAGGGAACAGATAAACACCGGGGAGCTGTTTTTT
d_call: .; j_call: TRBJ2-2; v_call: TRBV30; clone_size: .; cdr3_aa: CAWSVVGPGELFF; cdr3_nt: TGTGCCTGGAGTGTAGTTGGTCCCGGGGAGCTGTTTTTT
d_call: .; j_call: TRBJ2-7; v_call: TRBV3-1/TRBV3-2; clone_size: .; cdr3_aa: CASSPSAGISYEQYF; cdr3_nt: TGTGCCAGCAGCCCCTCCGCAGGAATCTCCTACGAGCAGTACTTC
d_call: .; j_call: TRBJ1-6; v_call: TRBV14; clone_size: once; cdr3_aa: CASSRGAKNSPLHF; cdr3_nt: TGTGCCAGCAGTCGGGGGGCCAAAAATTCACCCCTCCACTTT
d_call: TRBD1; j_call: TRBJ2-4; v_call: TRBV6-5; clone_size: few; cdr3_aa: CASRADRGAKNIQYF; cdr3_nt: TGTGCCAGCAGGGCGGACAGGGGTGCCAAAAACATTCAGTACTTC
d_call: .; j_call: TRBJ2-2; v_call: TRBV6-1; clone_size: .; cdr3_aa: CASSEGALYTGELFF; cdr3_nt: TGTGCCAGCAGTGAAGGGGCCCTGTACACCGGGGAGCTGTTTTTT
d_call: .; j_call: TRBJ2-7; v_call: TRBV27; clone_size: once; cdr3_aa: CASSLSTGLSYEQYF; cdr3_nt: TGTGCCAGCAGTTTATCCACGGGACTTTCCTACGAGCAGTACTTC
d_call: .; j_call: TRBJ1-5; v_call: TRBV13; clone_size: .; cdr3_aa: CASSLGNTGVYSNQPQHF; cdr3_nt: TGTGCCAGCAGCTTAGGAAACACGGGGGTGTATAGCAATCAGCCCCAGCATTTT
d_call: .; j_call: TRBJ2-7; v_call: TRBV7-9; clone_size: .; cdr3_aa: CASSFRVAYEQYF; cdr3_nt: TGTGCCAGCAGCTTCAGGGTGGCCTACGAGCAGTACTTC
d_call: .; j_call: TRBJ1-3; v_call: TRBV3-1/TRBV3-2; clone_size: .; cdr3_aa: CASSQPGKGGNTIYF; cdr3_nt: TGTGCCAGCAGCCAACCCGGGAAAGGTGGAAACACCATATATTTT
d_call: .; j_call: TRBJ2-7; v_call: TRBV7-8; clone_size: .; cdr3_aa: CASSPLGGAYEQYF; cdr3_nt: TGTGCCAGCAGCCCATTGGGCGGTGCCTACGAGCAGTACTTC
d_call: .; j_call: TRBJ1-2; v_call: TRBV3-1/TRBV3-2; clone_size: .; cdr3_aa: CASSQDLTAYGYTF; cdr3_nt: TGTGCCAGCAGCCAAGATTTGACAGCTTATGGCTACACCTTC
d_call: .; j_call: TRBJ2-5; v_call: TRBV3-1/TRBV3-2; clone_size: .; cdr3_aa: CASSQGATSETQYF; cdr3_nt: TGTGCCAGCAGCCAAGGTGCCACCAGTGAGACCCAGTACTTC
d_call: .; j_call: TRBJ1-2; v_call: TRBV20-1; clone_size: .; cdr3_aa: CSASPAGSNYGYTF; cdr3_nt: TGCAGTGCTAGTCCTGCAGGTTCTAACTATGGCTACACCTTC
d_call: .; j_call: TRBJ1-6; v_call: TRBV19; clone_size: .; cdr3_aa: CAMRQGFSPLHF; cdr3_nt: TGTGCCATGAGGCAGGGTTTTTCACCCCTCCACTTT
d_call: .; j_call: TRBJ1-5; v_call: TRBV5-6; clone_size: .; cdr3_aa: CASSSGDQPQHF; cdr3_nt: TGTGCCAGCAGCTCCGGGGATCAGCCCCAGCATTTT
d_call: TRBD2; j_call: TRBJ2-1; v_call: TRBV11-3; clone_size: .; cdr3_aa: CASSPLGGYEQFF; cdr3_nt: TGTGCCAGCAGCCCCTTGGGAGGGTATGAGCAGTTCTTC
d_call: .; j_call: TRBJ1-5; v_call: TRBV6-2/TRBV6-3; clone_size: .; cdr3_aa: CASSSNTGTPQHF; cdr3_nt: TGTGCCAGCAGTTCCAATACAGGGACTCCCCAGCATTTT
d_call: .; j_call: TRBJ2-2; v_call: TRBV5-6; clone_size: .; cdr3_aa: CASSIVSGELFF; cdr3_nt: TGTGCCAGCAGCATAGTATCCGGGGAGCTGTTTTTT
d_call: TRBD2; j_call: TRBJ2-5; v_call: TRBV7-9; clone_size: .; cdr3_aa: CASSTGLAGVVRETQYF; cdr3_nt: TGTGCCAGCAGCACAGGACTAGCGGGAGTAGTACGAGAGACCCAGTACTTC
d_call: .; j_call: TRBJ1-3; v_call: TRBV2; clone_size: .; cdr3_aa: CASSVLGTASGNTIYF; cdr3_nt: TGTGCCAGCAGTGTTCTAGGGACGGCCTCTGGAAACACCATATATTTT
d_call: TRBD2; j_call: TRBJ2-5; v_call: TRBV19; clone_size: .; cdr3_aa: CASSHSGRESQYF; cdr3_nt: TGTGCCAGTAGTCATAGCGGGAGGGAATCCCAGTACTTC
d_call: TRBD2; j_call: TRBJ2-7; v_call: TRBV20-1; clone_size: .; cdr3_aa: CSAGGLAGAYEQYF; cdr3_nt: TGCAGTGCTGGTGGACTAGCGGGAGCCTACGAGCAGTACTTC
d_call: TRBD2; j_call: TRBJ2-3; v_call: TRBV6-5; clone_size: .; cdr3_aa: CASSLSSGTTDTQYF; cdr3_nt: TGTGCCAGCAGTCTCTCTAGCGGGACTACAGATACGCAGTATTTT
d_call: .; j_call: TRBJ2-1; v_call: TRBV7-2; clone_size: .; cdr3_aa: CASSASRWIGFF; cdr3_nt: TGTGCCAGCAGCGCAAGCAGGTGGATCGGGTTCTTC
d_call: .; j_call: TRBJ1-1; v_call: TRBV7-9; clone_size: few; cdr3_aa: CASSKTDTEAFF; cdr3_nt: TGTGCCAGCAGTAAGACTGACACTGAAGCTTTCTTT
d_call: .; j_call: TRBJ1-2; v_call: TRBV6-6; clone_size: .; cdr3_aa: CASSGNRVGNYGYTF; cdr3_nt: TGTGCCAGCAGTGGAAACAGGGTGGGGAACTATGGCTACACCTTC
d_call: TRBD1; j_call: TRBJ1-6; v_call: TRBV2; clone_size: .; cdr3_aa: CASSEDRGHNSPLHF; cdr3_nt: TGTGCCAGCAGTGAGGATAGGGGGCATAATTCACCCCTCCACTTT
d_call: .; j_call: TRBJ2-2; v_call: TRBV4-1; clone_size: .; cdr3_aa: CASSQDVGANTGELFF; cdr3_nt: TGCGCCAGCAGCCAAGATGTGGGAGCGAACACCGGGGAGCTGTTTTTT
d_call: .; j_call: TRBJ1-2; v_call: TRBV6-2/TRBV6-3; clone_size: .; cdr3_aa: CASSPGLEEFNYGYTF; cdr3_nt: TGTGCCAGCAGTCCCGGGTTGGAGGAATTTAACTATGGCTACACCTTC
d_call: TRBD1; j_call: TRBJ1-2; v_call: TRBV6-5; clone_size: .; cdr3_aa: CASSRDRSKGYTF; cdr3_nt: TGTGCCAGCAGCCGGGACAGATCTAAAGGCTACACCTTC
d_call: TRBD1; j_call: TRBJ2-1; v_call: TRBV28; clone_size: .; cdr3_aa: CASRSRDRVYNEQFF; cdr3_nt: TGTGCCAGCAGATCCCGGGACAGGGTCTACAATGAGCAGTTCTTC
d_call: TRBD2; j_call: TRBJ2-5; v_call: TRBV7-2; clone_size: .; cdr3_aa: CASTDGRAFGETQYF; cdr3_nt: TGTGCCAGCACAGACGGGAGGGCCTTCGGGGAGACCCAGTACTTC
d_call: TRBD2; j_call: TRBJ2-2; v_call: TRBV10-3; clone_size: .; cdr3_aa: CAISGTSEDTGELFF; cdr3_nt: TGTGCCATCAGCGGGACTAGCGAGGACACCGGGGAGCTGTTTTTT